This T cell receptor (beta chain) was obtained from a study of T cells in Graves' hyperthyroidism and ophthalmopathy. Blood dates from first hyperthyroidism diagnosis, before any ophthalmopathy symptoms. Ten or more counts support this clonotype. Its specificity is not known. Whole-study results and caveats: The blood repertoire included most of the expanded thyroid clonotypes above 0.001. Stable hyperthyroidism and ophthalmopathy were separated using 13 V-J signatures. Median prediction lead before ophthalmopathy onset was 6.5 months with the model.

RNA transcripts yielded amplified TCR beta CDR3 regions. Researchers ran a first-round RT-PCR on the TCR CDR3 using the HTBI primer set. TCRdb re-analysed the multiplex PCR reads in MiXCR, keeping a single row per CDR3 protein. The sample shows 160,000 or so distinct CDR3 sequences, over 8% of them seen only once. This sequence originates from a woman aged 18-29 years with Graves' hyperthyroidism that later progressed to Graves' ophthalmopathy. The sample taken for sequencing was blood.

This CDR3 reads CASSPIPGQGLNSPLHF. DNA for the CDR3: TGTGCCAGCAGTCCAATCCCGGGACAGGGCCTTAATTCACCCCTCCACTTT. The chain has TRBV27 and TRBJ1-6; 9 bases align to TRBD1. Looked up from germline, CDR1 is MNHEY and CDR2 is SMNVEV (reference sequence). Trimming at V came to 5 bases and at J to 6 bases, leaving 11 bases not matched to a gene. This CDR3 is built from 17 residues.